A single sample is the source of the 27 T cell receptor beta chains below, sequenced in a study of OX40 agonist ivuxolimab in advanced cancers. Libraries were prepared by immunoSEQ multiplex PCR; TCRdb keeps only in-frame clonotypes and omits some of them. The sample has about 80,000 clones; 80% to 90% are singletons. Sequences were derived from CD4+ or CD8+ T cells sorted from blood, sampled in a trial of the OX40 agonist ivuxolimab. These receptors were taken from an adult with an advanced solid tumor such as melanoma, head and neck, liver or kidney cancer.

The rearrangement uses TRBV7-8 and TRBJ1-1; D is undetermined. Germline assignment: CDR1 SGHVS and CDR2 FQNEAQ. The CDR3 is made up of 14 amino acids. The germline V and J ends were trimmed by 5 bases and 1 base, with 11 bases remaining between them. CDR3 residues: CASSPDGWNTEAFF. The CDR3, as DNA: TGTGCCAGCAGCCCGGACGGGTGGAACACTGAAGCTTTCTTT.

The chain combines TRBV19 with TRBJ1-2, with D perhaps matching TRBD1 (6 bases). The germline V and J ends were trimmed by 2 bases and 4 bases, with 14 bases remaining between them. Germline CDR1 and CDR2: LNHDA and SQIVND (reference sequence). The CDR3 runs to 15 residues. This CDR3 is CASSIFVEGGYGYTF. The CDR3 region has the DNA TGTGCCAGTAGTATATTTGTCGAGGGGGGCTATGGCTACACCTTC.

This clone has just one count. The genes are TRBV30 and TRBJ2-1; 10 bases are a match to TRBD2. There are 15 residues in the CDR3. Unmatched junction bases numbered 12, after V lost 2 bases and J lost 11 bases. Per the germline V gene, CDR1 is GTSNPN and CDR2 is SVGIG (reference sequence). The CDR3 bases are TGTGCCTGGAGTCCTGGGTGGCTAGCGGGAGAAAAGCAGTTCTTC. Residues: CAWSPGWLAGEKQFF.

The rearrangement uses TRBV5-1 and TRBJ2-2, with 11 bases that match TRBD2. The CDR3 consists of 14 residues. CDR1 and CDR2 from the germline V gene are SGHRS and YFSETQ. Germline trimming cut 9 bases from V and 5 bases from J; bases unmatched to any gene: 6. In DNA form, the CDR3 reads TGCGCCACTGGGACTAGCGGCTTTACCGGGGAGCTGTTTTTT. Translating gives CATGTSGFTGELFF. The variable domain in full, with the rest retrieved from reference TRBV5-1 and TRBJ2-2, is KAGVTQTPRYLIKTRGQQVTLSCSPISGHRSVSWYQQTPGQGLQFLFEYFSETQRNKGNFPGRFSGRQFSNSRSEMNVSTLELGDSALYLCATGTSGFTGELFFGEGSRLTVL.

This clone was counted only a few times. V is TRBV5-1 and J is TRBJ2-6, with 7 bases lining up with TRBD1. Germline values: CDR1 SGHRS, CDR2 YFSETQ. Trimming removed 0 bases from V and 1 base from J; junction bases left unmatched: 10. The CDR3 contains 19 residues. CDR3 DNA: TGCGCCAGCAGCTTGGAAGAGACAGGGCGCCTATCTGGGGCCAACGTCCTGACTTTC. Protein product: CASSLEETGRLSGANVLTF.

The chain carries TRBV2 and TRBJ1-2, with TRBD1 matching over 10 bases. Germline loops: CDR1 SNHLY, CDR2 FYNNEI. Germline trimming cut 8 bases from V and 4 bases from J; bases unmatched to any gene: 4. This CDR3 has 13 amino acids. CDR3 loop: CASGGQGVYGYTF. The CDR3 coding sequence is TGTGCCAGCGGAGGACAGGGGGTCTATGGCTACACCTTC.

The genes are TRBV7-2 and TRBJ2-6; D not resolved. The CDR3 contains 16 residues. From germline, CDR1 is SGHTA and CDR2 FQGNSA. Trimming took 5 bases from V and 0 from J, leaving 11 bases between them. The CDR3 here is CASSIVANSGANVLTF. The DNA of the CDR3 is TGTGCCAGCAGCATCGTAGCCAACTCTGGGGCCAACGTCCTGACTTTC.

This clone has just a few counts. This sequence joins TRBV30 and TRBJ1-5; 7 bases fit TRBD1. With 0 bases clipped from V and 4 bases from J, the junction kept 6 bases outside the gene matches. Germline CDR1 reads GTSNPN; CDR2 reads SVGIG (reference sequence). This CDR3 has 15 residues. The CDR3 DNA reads TGTGCCTGGAGTGTCGGTCTGACAGGGAATCAGCCCCAGCATTTT. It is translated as CAWSVGLTGNQPQHF. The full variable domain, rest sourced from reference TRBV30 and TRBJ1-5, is SQTIHQWPATLVQPVGSPLSLECTVEGTSNPNLYWYRQAAGRGLQLLFYSVGIGQISSEVPQNLSASRPQDRQFILSSKKLLLSDSGFYLCAWSVGLTGNQPQHFGDGTRLSIL.

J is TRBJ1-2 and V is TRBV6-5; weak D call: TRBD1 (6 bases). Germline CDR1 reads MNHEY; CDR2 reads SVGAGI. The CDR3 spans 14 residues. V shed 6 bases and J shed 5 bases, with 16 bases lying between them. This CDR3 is CASSLTGATYGYTF. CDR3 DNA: TGTGCCAGCAGCTTGACAGGCGCCACTTATGGCTACACCTTC.

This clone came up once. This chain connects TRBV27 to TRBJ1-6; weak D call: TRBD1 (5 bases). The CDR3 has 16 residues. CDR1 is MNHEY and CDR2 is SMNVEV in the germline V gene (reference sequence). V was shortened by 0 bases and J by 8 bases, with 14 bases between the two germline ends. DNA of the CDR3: TGTGCCAGCAGTTTATCAGGGGCGGTCTCTGATTCACCCCTCCACTTT. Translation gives CASSLSGAVSDSPLHF.

The CDR3 sequence is CASSLVADNYGYTF. The CDR3 DNA is TGTGCCAGCAGCTTAGTTGCAGACAACTATGGCTACACCTTC. The chain uses TRBV7-9 and TRBJ1-2; no clear D. V was trimmed by 1 base and J by 2 bases, leaving 8 bases between them. The CDR3 contains 14 residues. From germline, CDR1 is SEHNR and CDR2 FQNEAQ (reference sequence).

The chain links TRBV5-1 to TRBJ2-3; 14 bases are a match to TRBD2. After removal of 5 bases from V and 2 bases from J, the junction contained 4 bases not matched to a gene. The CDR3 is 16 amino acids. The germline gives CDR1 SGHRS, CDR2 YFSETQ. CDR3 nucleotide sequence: TGCGCCAGCAGGGAGGGACTAGCGGGAGCCACAGATACGCAGTATTTT. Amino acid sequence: CASREGLAGATDTQYF.

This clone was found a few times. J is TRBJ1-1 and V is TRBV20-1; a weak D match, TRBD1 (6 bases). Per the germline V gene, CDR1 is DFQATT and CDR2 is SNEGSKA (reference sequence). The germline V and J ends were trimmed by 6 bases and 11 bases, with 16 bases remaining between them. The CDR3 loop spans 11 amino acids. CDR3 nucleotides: TGCAGTGCCCCTGACGGGGGGGCGGCTTTCTTT. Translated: CSAPDGGAAFF.

The CDR3 region has the DNA TGTGCCATCAGTACCGGGAGGGAAAAACTGTTTTTT. Amino acid sequence: CAISTGREKLFF. The chain is built from TRBV10-3 and TRBJ1-4; unclear D gene. The germline V gene has CDR1 ENHRY and CDR2 SYGVKD. CDR3 size: 12 residues. With 5 bases removed from V and 8 bases from J, the gap between germline ends came to 9 bases.

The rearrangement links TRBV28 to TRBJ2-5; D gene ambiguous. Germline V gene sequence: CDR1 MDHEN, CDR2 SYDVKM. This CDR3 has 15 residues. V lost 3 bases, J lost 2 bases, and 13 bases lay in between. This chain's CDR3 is CASSFLHKAQETQYF. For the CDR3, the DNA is TGTGCCAGCAGTTTCCTCCACAAGGCGCAAGAGACCCAGTACTTC.

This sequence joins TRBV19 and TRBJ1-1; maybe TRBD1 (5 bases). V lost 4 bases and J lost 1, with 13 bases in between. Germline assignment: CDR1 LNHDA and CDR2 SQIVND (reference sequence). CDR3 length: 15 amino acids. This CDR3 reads CASSTVRDRNTEAFF. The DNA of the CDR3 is TGTGCCAGTAGTACTGTCCGAGACAGGAACACTGAAGCTTTCTTT.

CDR3 nucleotide sequence: TGTGCCAGTACATCTGGGGCCAACGTCCTGACTTTC. This translates into CASTSGANVLTF. The rearrangement uses TRBV11-2 and TRBJ2-6; no definite D call. Trimming pared 9 bases from V and 1 base from J, leaving 4 bases between. Germline CDR1 reads SGHAT; CDR2 reads FQNNGV. The CDR3 is 12 amino acids.

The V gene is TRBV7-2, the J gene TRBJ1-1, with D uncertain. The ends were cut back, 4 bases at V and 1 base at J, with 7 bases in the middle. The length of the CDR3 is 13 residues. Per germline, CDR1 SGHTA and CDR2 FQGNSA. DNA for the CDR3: TGTGCCAGCAGCTCGTACAGGAACACTGAAGCTTTCTTT. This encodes CASSSYRNTEAFF.

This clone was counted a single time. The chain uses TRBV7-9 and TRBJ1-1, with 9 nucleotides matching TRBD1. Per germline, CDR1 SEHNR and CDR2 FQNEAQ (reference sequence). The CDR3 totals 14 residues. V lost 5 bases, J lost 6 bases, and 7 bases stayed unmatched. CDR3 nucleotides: TGTGCCAGCAGCCAGGGGGACAGGGTGGCTGAAGCTTTCTTT. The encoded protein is CASSQGDRVAEAFF.

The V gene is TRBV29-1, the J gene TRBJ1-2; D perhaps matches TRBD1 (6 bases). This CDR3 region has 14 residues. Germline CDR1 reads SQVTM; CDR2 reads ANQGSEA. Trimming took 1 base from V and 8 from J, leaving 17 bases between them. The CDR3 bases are TGCAGCGTTGAAGGGGCATGGGGGCTAGGAGGCTACACCTTC. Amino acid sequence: CSVEGAWGLGGYTF.

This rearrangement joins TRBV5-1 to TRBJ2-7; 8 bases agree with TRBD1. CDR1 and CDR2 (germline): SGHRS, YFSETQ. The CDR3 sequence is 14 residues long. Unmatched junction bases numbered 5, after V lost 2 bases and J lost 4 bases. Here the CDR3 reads CASSLNRGRYEQYF. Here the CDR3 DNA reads TGCGCCAGCAGCTTAAACAGGGGGAGGTACGAGCAGTACTTC.

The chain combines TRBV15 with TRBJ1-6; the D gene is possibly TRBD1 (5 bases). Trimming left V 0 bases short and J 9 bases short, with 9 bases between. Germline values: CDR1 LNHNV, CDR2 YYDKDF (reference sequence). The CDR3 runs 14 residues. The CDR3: CATSRDLGGSPLHF. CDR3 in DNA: TGTGCCACCAGCAGAGATCTTGGGGGTTCACCCCTCCACTTT.

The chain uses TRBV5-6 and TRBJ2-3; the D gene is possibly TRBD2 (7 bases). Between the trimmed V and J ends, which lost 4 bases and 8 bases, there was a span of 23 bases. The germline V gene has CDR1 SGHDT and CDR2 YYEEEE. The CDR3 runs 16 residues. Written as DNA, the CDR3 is TGTGCCAGCAGCGACGATGGACTAGGGGGGCCTATTACGCAGTATTTT. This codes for CASSDDGLGGPITQYF.

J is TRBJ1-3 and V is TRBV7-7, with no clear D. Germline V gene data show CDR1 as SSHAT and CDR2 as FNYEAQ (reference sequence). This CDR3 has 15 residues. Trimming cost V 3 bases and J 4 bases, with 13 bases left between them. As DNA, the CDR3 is TGTGCCAGCAGCTTCCCAGTCCTGTGCGGAAACACCATATATTTT. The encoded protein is CASSFPVLCGNTIYF.

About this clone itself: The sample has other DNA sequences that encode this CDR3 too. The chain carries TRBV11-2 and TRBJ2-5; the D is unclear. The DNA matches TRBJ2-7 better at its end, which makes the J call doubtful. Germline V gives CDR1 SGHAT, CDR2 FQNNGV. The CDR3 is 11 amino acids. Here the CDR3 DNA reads TGTGCCAGCAGCCCATTATACGAGCAGTACTTC. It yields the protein CASSPLYEQYF.

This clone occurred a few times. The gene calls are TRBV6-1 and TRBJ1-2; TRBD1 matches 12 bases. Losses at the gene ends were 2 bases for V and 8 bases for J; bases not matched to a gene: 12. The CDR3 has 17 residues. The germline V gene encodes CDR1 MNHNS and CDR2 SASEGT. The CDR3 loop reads CASSESRNRDRGLGYTF. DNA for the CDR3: TGTGCCAGCAGTGAATCGCGAAACCGGGACAGGGGGCTCGGCTACACCTTC.

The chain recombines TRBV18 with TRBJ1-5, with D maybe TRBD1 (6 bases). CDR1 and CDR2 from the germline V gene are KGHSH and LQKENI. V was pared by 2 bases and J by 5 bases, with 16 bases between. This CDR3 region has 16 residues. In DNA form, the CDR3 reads TGTGCCAGCTCACCAGGGGGAGTAGGGGGTGATCAGCCCCAGCATTTT. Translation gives CASSPGGVGGDQPQHF.